The clone carrying this T cell receptor beta chain showed up just a few times. The sample comes from a study of T cell changes during pregnancy in multiple sclerosis. The repertoire was sequenced with immunoSEQ multiplex PCR; TCRdb's copy has only in-frame clones and lacks some. The sample holds about 42,000 clones, 84% seen once. V was clipped by 6 bases and J by 5 bases, with 16 bases between them. The CDR3 spans 14 residues. Germline CDR1 reads MNHEY; CDR2 reads SVGAGI. This TCR was sampled from a female donor with multiple sclerosis, enrolled in a pregnancy study. The input for sequencing was CD4+ T cells from peripheral blood mononuclear cells, taken before pregnancy. This chain links TRBV6-5 with TRBJ2-5, with D unresolved. CDR3 sequence: CASSPAGFGETQYF. The CDR3 nucleotides read TGTGCCAGCAGCCCCGCAGGATTTGGGGAGACCCAGTACTTC.